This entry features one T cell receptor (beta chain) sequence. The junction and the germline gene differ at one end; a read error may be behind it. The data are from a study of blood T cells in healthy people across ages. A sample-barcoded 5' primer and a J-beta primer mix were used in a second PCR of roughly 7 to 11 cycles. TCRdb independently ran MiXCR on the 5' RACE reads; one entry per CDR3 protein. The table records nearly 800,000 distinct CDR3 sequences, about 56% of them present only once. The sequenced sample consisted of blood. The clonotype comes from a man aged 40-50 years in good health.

The chain's CDR3 is CGSTPSLDEKLFF. The CDR3 nucleotides are TGTGGCAGCACTCCCTCTTTGGATGAAAAACTGTTTTTT. V and J are TRBV12-3 or TRBV12-4 and TRBJ1-4; unclear D gene. The CDR3 totals 13 residues.